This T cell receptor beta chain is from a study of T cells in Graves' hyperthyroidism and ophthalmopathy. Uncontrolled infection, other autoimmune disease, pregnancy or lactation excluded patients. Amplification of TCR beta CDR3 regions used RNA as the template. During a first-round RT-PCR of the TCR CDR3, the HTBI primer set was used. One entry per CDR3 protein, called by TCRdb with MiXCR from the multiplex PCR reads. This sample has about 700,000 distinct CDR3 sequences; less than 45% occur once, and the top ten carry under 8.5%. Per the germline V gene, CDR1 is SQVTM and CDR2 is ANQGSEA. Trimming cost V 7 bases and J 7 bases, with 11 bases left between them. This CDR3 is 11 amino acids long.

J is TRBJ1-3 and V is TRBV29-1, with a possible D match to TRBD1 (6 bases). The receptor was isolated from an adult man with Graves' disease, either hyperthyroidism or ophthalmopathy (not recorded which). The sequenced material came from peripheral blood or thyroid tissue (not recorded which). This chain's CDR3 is CSAGTPNTIYF. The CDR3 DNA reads TGCAGCGCCGGGACACCGAACACCATATATTTT.